This entry features one T cell receptor (beta chain) sequence. Other DNA sequences in the same sample also yield this CDR3. This sample is part of a study of T cell responses to AZD1222 COVID-19 vaccine. Produced via immunoSEQ multiplex PCR; TCRdb's table is partial and in-frame only. The repertoire holds 130,000 to 150,000 clones, with around 88% as singletons. The CDR3 consists of 13 residues. Trimming cost V 5 bases and J 0 bases; bases outside gene matches: 3. Germline V gene data show CDR1 as SQVTM and CDR2 as ANQGSEA. Sequencing was performed on peripheral blood, taken on day 0 of AZD1222 vaccination. The receptor was isolated from an adult in good health. The V and J genes are TRBV29-1 and TRBJ1-1; 7 bases are shared with TRBD1. The DNA of the CDR3 is TGCAGCGTTAACAGGGGCATGAACACTGAAGCTTTCTTT. Residues: CSVNRGMNTEAFF.